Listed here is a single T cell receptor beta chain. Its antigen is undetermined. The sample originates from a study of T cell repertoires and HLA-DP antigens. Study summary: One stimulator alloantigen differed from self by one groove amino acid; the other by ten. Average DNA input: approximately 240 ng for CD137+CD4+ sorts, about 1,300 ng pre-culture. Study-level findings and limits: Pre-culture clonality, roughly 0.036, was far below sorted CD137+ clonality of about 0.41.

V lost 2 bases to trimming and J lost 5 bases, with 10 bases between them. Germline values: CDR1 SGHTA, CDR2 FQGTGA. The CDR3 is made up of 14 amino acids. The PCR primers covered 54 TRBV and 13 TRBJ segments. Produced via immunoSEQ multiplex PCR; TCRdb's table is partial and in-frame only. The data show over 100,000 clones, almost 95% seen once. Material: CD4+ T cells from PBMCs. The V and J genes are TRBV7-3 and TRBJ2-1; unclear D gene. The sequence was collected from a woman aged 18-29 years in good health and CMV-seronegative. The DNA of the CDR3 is TGTGCCAGCAGCTTAGAAAGGCTTAACAATGAGCAGTTCTTC. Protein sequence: CASSLERLNNEQFF.